These 3 T cell receptor beta chains originate from one sample sequenced in a study of cytomegalovirus exposure and HLA in healthy donors. 13 Jbeta primers and 60 Vbeta primers were used for the PCR. TCRdb's copy holds only in-frame clones and misses some; the assay was immunoSEQ multiplex PCR. The table has roughly 130,000 clones, roughly four fifths seen once. Sequences were obtained from PBMCs. The receptors come from a boy aged 10-17 years in good health and CMV-seronegative.

This clone has just one count. The chain employs TRBV30 and TRBJ2-7; TRBD2 agrees at 9 bases. The junction had 2 bases not matched to a gene; V was cut back by 0 bases and J by 5 bases. The CDR3 is 13 residues long. Germline-derived CDR1 and CDR2 are GTSNPN and SVGIG (reference sequence). CDR3 sequence reads: CAWSVIAGDEQYF. The CDR3 coding sequence is TGTGCCTGGAGTGTAATAGCGGGAGACGAGCAGTACTTC.

This sequence joins TRBV6-1 and TRBJ1-3; the D is unclear. Germline V gene sequence: CDR1 MNHNS, CDR2 SASEGT. The CDR3 consists of 13 residues. V was trimmed by 0 bases and J by 3 bases, leaving 3 bases between them. The CDR3 reads CASSEAIGNTIYF. The CDR3 bases are TGTGCCAGCAGTGAAGCTATTGGAAACACCATATATTTT.

V usage is TRBV27 and J usage is TRBJ1-1; D is undetermined. This CDR3 has 14 amino acids. The germline V gene has CDR1 MNHEY and CDR2 SMNVEV (reference sequence). V lost 0 bases to trimming and J lost 1 base, with 6 bases between them. The CDR3 DNA reads as TGTGCCAGCAGTTTATCGGAGGGGAACACTGAAGCTTTCTTT. Its protein is CASSLSEGNTEAFF.